The 29 T cell receptor beta chains presented below share a single source sample, sequenced in a study of beta chain features in type 1 diabetes. The whole isolated RNA underwent reverse transcription, so sequencing captured expressed TCRB transcripts. Sequencing used immunoSEQ multiplex PCR; TCRdb keeps in-frame clones, though not all of them. The sample shows about 340,000 clones, roughly 8% of them seen only once. The sample consisted of central memory CD4+ T cells from blood. The receptors shown here come from a woman in her late teens or twenties in good health.

The rearrangement joins TRBV19 to TRBJ1-1; the D gene is possibly TRBD1 (6 bases). In germline, CDR1 is LNHDA, CDR2 SQIVND (reference sequence). Trimming shortened V by 6 bases and J by 5 bases, and 16 bases separated the two germline ends. This CDR3 spans 14 amino acids. The CDR3 here is CASRKGQTGTEAFF. CDR3 coding DNA: TGTGCCAGTAGGAAGGGACAAACGGGGACTGAAGCTTTCTTT.

Only a few counts were recorded for this clone. V usage is TRBV15 and J usage is TRBJ2-3; TRBD1 matches 8 bases. The V gene's germline CDR1 is LNHNV and CDR2 YYDKDF (reference sequence). The V gene end was trimmed by 4 bases and the J gene end by 2 bases; junction bases not matched to a gene: 8. The CDR3 is made up of 16 amino acids. The CDR3 DNA sequence: TGTGCCACCAGCAAACGCCGGGACAGGACCACAGATACGCAGTATTTT. This translates into CATSKRRDRTTDTQYF.

This clone was seen more than once but under ten times. The chain is built from TRBV4-3 and TRBJ2-5; the D gene is possibly TRBD2 (5 bases). Germline CDR1 LGHNA, CDR2 YSLEER. Trimming left V 4 bases short and J 4 bases short, with 16 bases between. The CDR3 sequence is 15 residues long. The CDR3 reads CASSLTASRRETQYF. Here the CDR3 DNA reads TGCGCCAGCAGCCTCACGGCTAGCAGAAGAGAGACCCAGTACTTC.

This chain connects TRBV29-1 to TRBJ2-7; D ambiguous. The V end was cut by 6 bases, the J end by 0 bases, with 9 bases between. Germline CDR1 is SQVTM and CDR2 is ANQGSEA. This CDR3 spans 12 amino acids. As DNA, the CDR3 is TGCAGCGTCTCAGGTTTCTCCTACGAGCAGTACTTC. Encoded protein: CSVSGFSYEQYF.

There are a few counts of this clone. DNA for the CDR3: TGCAGCGTTGATGGCGAGACGGGACAGGGGGCCTACGAGCAGTACTTC. Translating it yields CSVDGETGQGAYEQYF. This chain joins TRBV29-1 and TRBJ2-7, with 11 positions matching TRBD1. The CDR3 runs 16 residues. The J segment lost 2 bases and the V segment lost 3 bases, leaving 9 bases of the junction unmatched. The germline CDR1 and CDR2 sequences are SQVTM and ANQGSEA.

This clone was observed at least ten times. V gene TRBV2 combines with J gene TRBJ1-2, with D perhaps TRBD1 (5 bases). Trimming pared 2 bases from V and 5 bases from J, leaving 12 bases between. Germline V gene sequence: CDR1 SNHLY, CDR2 FYNNEI. The CDR3 is 14 residues long. CDR3 bases: TGTGCCAGCAGTGAACTCGCAGGGAAGTATGGCTACACCTTC. The encoded protein is CASSELAGKYGYTF.

This clone has more than one count but fewer than ten. The chain links TRBV28 to TRBJ1-2; TRBD1 matches at 8 bases. The CDR3 consists of 14 residues. With V trimmed by 8 bases and J by 3 bases, 8 bases remained unmatched. Germline V gene lookup returns CDR1 MDHEN and CDR2 SYDVKM. This CDR3 is CASHSQTGDYGYTF. Written as DNA, the CDR3 is TGTGCCAGCCATTCTCAGACAGGGGACTATGGCTACACCTTC.

The chain joins TRBV21-1 to TRBJ2-2; the tabulated D call, TRBD2, remains unverified against the DNA. TRBV21-1 is reported as a pseudogene. CDR3 length: 17 amino acids. CDR3 amino acids: CASSKVLAGDVTGELFF. CDR3 sequence (DNA): TGTGCCAGCAGCAAAGTTCTAGCGGGAGACGTAACCGGGGAGCTGTTTTTT.

This clone was seen more than once but under ten times. This rearrangement joins TRBV10-1 to TRBJ2-2; weak D call: TRBD2 (5 bases). Trimming shortened V by 2 bases and J by 4 bases, and 8 bases separated the two germline ends. CDR3 length equals 14 residues. CDR1 WNHNN and CDR2 SYGVQD come from the germline V gene (reference sequence). CDR3 protein: CASSEGRVTGELFF. DNA of the CDR3: TGCGCCAGCAGTGAGGGGCGGGTCACCGGGGAGCTGTTTTTT.

In regard to this clone: The sample contains more than one DNA sequence encoding this CDR3. The rearrangement uses TRBV25-1 and TRBJ2-5; D is undetermined. V lost 2 bases, J lost 3 bases, and 1 base lay in between. This CDR3 has 11 amino acids. Germline CDR1 reads MGHDK; CDR2 reads SYGVNS. CDR3 in DNA: TGTGCCAGCAGTGAAGAAGAGACCCAGTACTTC. This gives the protein CASSEEETQYF.

This clone has a handful of counts. The chain uses TRBV2 and TRBJ2-7; D may be TRBD1 (6 bases). The CDR3 contains 10 residues. Germline V gene data show CDR1 as SNHLY and CDR2 as FYNNEI. Trimming shortened V by 9 bases and J by 12 bases, and 15 bases separated the two germline ends. DNA of the CDR3: TGTGCCAGTTCTGGCAGGGGCCTGTACTTC. The encoded protein is CASSGRGLYF. Filled out from reference TRBV2 and TRBJ2-7, the complete variable domain reads EPEVTQTPSHQVTQMGQEVILRCVPISNHLYFYWYRQILGQKVEFLVSFYNNEISEKSEIFDDQFSVERPDGSNFTLKIRSTKLEDSAMYFCASSGRGLYFGPGTRLTVT.

This clone was detected a few times. Other nucleotide sequences from this sample produce the same CDR3. V is TRBV7-9 and J is TRBJ1-2, with D unresolved. Between the trimmed V and J ends, which lost 3 bases and 4 bases, there was a span of 9 bases. Per the germline V gene, CDR1 is SEHNR and CDR2 is FQNEAQ (reference sequence). The CDR3 loop spans 13 amino acids. CDR3 protein: CASSFGRTYGYTF. CDR3 DNA: TGTGCCAGCAGCTTTGGACGGACCTATGGCTACACCTTC.

The gene calls are TRBV5-6 and TRBJ2-7, with D possibly being TRBD2 (6 bases). Looked up from germline, CDR1 is SGHDT and CDR2 is YYEEEE. This CDR3 has 16 residues. Trimming took off 1 base at V and 5 bases at J, with 19 bases between the two ends. The CDR3 DNA sequence: TGTGCCAGCAGCTTGCGCGGGGCTTGGGGCTTGGACGAGCAGTACTTC. Translation gives CASSLRGAWGLDEQYF.

Concerning this clone itself: Different DNA sequences within this sample yield the same CDR3. The V call is TRBV9, the J call TRBJ2-2; D ambiguous. V was trimmed by 2 bases and J by 5 bases, leaving 10 bases between them. The CDR3 is 14 residues long. Germline V gives CDR1 SGDLS, CDR2 YYNGEE. The CDR3 DNA reads as TGTGCCAGCAGCGTCGACGGGTATACCGGGGAGCTGTTTTTT. Residues: CASSVDGYTGELFF.

This clone was observed a few times. V and J are TRBV7-2 and TRBJ2-3; 10 bases are a match to TRBD1. This CDR3 spans 17 amino acids. Germline CDR1 is SGHTA and CDR2 is FQGNSA. V lost 2 bases and J lost 2; bases outside the gene matches: 7. The CDR3 nucleotides are TGTGCCAGCAGCTTAATGGGGACAGGGGTTCCCACAGATACGCAGTATTTT. Amino acids: CASSLMGTGVPTDTQYF.

The table lists this clone with a few counts. V usage is TRBV20-1 and J usage is TRBJ2-1, with D hard to call. This CDR3 is built from 11 residues. Trimming removed 0 bases from V and 10 bases from J, with 7 bases in between. Germline loops: CDR1 DFQATT, CDR2 SNEGSKA (reference sequence). CDR3: CSARDSREQFF. CDR3 bases: TGCAGTGCTAGAGATTCCAGAGAGCAGTTCTTC.

A few counts support this clone. The V gene is TRBV7-8, the J gene TRBJ2-5, with 9 bases matching TRBD1. Germline CDR1 SGHVS, CDR2 FQNEAQ. Trimming removed 5 bases from V and 2 bases from J; junction bases left unmatched: 6. This CDR3 is 15 amino acids long. CDR3 sequence reads: CASSPGTGLQETQYF. The DNA of the CDR3 is TGTGCCAGCAGCCCCGGGACAGGGCTACAAGAGACCCAGTACTTC. Combining the CDR3 with reference TRBV7-8 and TRBJ2-5 gives the whole variable domain GAGVSQSPRYKVAKRGQDVALRCDPISGHVSLFWYQQALGQGPEFLTYFQNEAQLDKSGLPSDRFFAERPEGSVSTLKIQRTQQEDSAVYLCASSPGTGLQETQYFGPGTRLLVL.

Only a few counts were recorded for this clone. The chain combines TRBV28 with TRBJ2-1; no firm D call. V was clipped by 6 bases and J by 1 base, with 13 bases between them. Germline V gene lookup returns CDR1 MDHEN and CDR2 SYDVKM. This CDR3 comprises 15 residues. CDR3: CASSGAGASYNEQFF. The CDR3 coding sequence is TGTGCCAGCAGCGGCGCCGGTGCGTCCTACAATGAGCAGTTCTTC.

This clone was seen many times. V is TRBV7-3 and J is TRBJ2-1; D gene ambiguous. Germline-derived CDR1 and CDR2 are SGHTA and FQGTGA. V lost 9 bases and J lost 3, with 12 bases in between. This CDR3 comprises 13 residues. Here the CDR3 reads CASRASLYNEQFF. The CDR3 DNA follows: TGTGCCAGTAGGGCTAGTCTCTACAATGAGCAGTTCTTC.

The V call is TRBV7-2, the J call TRBJ2-7; 7 bases are shared with TRBD2. The CDR3 totals 15 residues. Germline assignment: CDR1 SGHTA and CDR2 FQGNSA. Trimming cost V 1 base and J 3 bases; bases outside gene matches: 6. DNA for the CDR3: TGTGCCAGCAGCTTAGGATGGGGGGAGGGCTACGAGCAGTACTTC. Translation: CASSLGWGEGYEQYF.

J is TRBJ2-1 and V is TRBV5-6, with no clear D. Germline CDR1 is SGHDT and CDR2 is YYEEEE. The CDR3 loop spans 14 amino acids. Deletions cut 0 bases from V and 6 bases from J, with 10 bases between. The CDR3 loop reads CASSLDSWGNEQFF. The CDR3 bases are TGTGCCAGCAGCTTGGACTCTTGGGGCAATGAGCAGTTCTTC.

This clone has just a few counts. The chain joins TRBV21-1 to TRBJ2-7. TRBV21-1 is a pseudogene segment. CDR3 size: 15 residues. The DNA of the CDR3 is TGTGCCAGCAGCAAACCCGGGCGAGAACTCTACGAGCAGTACTTC. Its protein is CASSKPGRELYEQYF.

This clone came up a few times. The rearrangement links TRBV19 to TRBJ2-5; 7 positions agree with TRBD1. The CDR3 is made up of 15 amino acids. Germline V gene sequence: CDR1 LNHDA, CDR2 SQIVND (reference sequence). The V and J ends lost 6 bases and 5 bases, in that order; junction bases with no gene match: 12. The CDR3 DNA sequence: TGTGCCAGTAGCTGGGGTGGCAGGGGGTCGGAGACCCAGTACTTC. It encodes CASSWGGRGSETQYF.

The V gene is TRBV29-1, the J gene TRBJ2-3; a possible D gene is TRBD1 (6 bases). Trimming took 5 bases from V and 0 from J, leaving 9 bases between them. The CDR3 has 13 residues. Per the germline V gene, CDR1 is SQVTM and CDR2 is ANQGSEA. The CDR3 here is CSVRGHSTDTQYF. The CDR3 DNA reads TGCAGCGTTCGGGGACATAGCACAGATACGCAGTATTTT.

The V call is TRBV7-9, the J call TRBJ1-4; 7 nucleotides agree with TRBD1. Germline CDR1 and CDR2: SEHNR and FQNEAQ (reference sequence). Trimming removed 5 bases from V and 7 bases from J; junction bases left unmatched: 7. The CDR3 has 14 residues. The CDR3 protein is CASSAGTAVEKLFF. The CDR3 DNA reads as TGTGCCAGCAGCGCCGGGACAGCGGTTGAAAAACTGTTTTTT.

A few counts support this clone. The V and J genes are TRBV28 and TRBJ2-7, with D tentatively TRBD2 (6 bases). Germline V gene sequence: CDR1 MDHEN, CDR2 SYDVKM. The CDR3 loop spans 14 amino acids. V lost 3 bases and J 4 bases, leaving 13 bases between the germline ends. The CDR3 coding sequence is TGTGCCAGCAGTTTGTCGGGACTCGTATACGAGCAGTACTTC. Protein product: CASSLSGLVYEQYF.

The gene calls are TRBV6-5 and TRBJ2-1; D is uncertain. V lost 1 base to trimming and J lost 0 bases, with 10 bases between them. CDR3 length equals 16 residues. CDR1 MNHEY and CDR2 SVGAGI come from the germline V gene. The CDR3 loop is CASSYFGKLSYNEQFF. The CDR3 bases are TGTGCCAGCAGTTACTTCGGCAAACTCTCCTACAATGAGCAGTTCTTC.

V usage is TRBV21-1 and J usage is TRBJ1-4; the DNA was not compared with TRBD1, the D call given in the table. TRBV21-1 is deemed a pseudogene. CDR3 length: 14 amino acids. CDR3 sequence (DNA): TGTGCCAGTGACAAATTTGACAGGGGAGAAAAACTGTTTTTT. This translates into CASDKFDRGEKLFF.

The chain links TRBV27 to TRBJ2-2; 9 bases align to TRBD2. CDR1 is MNHEY, CDR2 SMNVEV, per germline (reference sequence). The V gene end was trimmed by 6 bases and the J gene end by 6 bases; junction bases not matched to a gene: 5. There are 14 residues in the CDR3. The CDR3 sequence: CASRGGRASGELFF. CDR3 bases: TGTGCCAGCAGGGGCGGGAGGGCCTCCGGGGAGCTGTTTTTT.